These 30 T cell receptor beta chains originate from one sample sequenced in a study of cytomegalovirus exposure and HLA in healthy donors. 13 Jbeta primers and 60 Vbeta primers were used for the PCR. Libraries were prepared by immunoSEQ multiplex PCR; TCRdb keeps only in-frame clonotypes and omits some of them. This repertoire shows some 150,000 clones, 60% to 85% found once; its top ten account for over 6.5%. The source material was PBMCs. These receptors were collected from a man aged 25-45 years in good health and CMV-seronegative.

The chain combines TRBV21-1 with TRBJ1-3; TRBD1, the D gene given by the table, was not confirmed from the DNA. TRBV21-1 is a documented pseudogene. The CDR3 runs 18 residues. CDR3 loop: CASSPTRPHSQSGNTIYF. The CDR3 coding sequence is TGTGCCAGCAGTCCTACTCGCCCTCACAGTCAGTCTGGAAACACCATATATTTT.

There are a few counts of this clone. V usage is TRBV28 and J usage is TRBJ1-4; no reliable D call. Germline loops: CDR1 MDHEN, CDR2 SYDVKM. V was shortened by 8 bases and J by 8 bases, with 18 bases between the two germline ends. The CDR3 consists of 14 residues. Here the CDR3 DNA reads TGTGCCAGCTCCGGGTCTTCCCTCGGGGAAAAACTGTTTTTT. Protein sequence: CASSGSSLGEKLFF. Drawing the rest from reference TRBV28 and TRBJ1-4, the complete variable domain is DVKVTQSSRYLVKRTGEKVFLECVQDMDHENMFWYRQDPGLGLRLIYFSYDVKMKEKGDIPEGYSVSREKKERFSLILESASTNQTSMYLCASSGSSLGEKLFFGSGTQLSVL.

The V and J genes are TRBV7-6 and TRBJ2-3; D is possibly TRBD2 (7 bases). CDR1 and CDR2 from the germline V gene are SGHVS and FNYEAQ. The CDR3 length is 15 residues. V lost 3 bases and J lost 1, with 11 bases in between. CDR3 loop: CASSLGGAGTDTQYF. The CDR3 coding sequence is TGTGCCAGCAGCTTGGGGGGGGCGGGCACAGATACGCAGTATTTT.

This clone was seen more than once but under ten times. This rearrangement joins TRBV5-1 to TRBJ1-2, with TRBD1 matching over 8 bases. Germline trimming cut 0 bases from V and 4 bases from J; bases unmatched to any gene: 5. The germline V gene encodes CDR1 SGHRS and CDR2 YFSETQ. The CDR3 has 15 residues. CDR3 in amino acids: CASSLAPDRAYGYTF. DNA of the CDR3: TGCGCCAGCAGCTTGGCCCCGGACAGGGCCTATGGCTACACCTTC.

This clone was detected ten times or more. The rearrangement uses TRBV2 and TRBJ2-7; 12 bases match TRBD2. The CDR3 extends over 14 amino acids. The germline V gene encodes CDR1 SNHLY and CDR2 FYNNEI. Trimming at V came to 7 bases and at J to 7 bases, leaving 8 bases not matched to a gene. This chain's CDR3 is CASTWTSGDEEQYF. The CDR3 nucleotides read TGTGCCAGCACTTGGACTAGCGGGGACGAAGAGCAGTACTTC.

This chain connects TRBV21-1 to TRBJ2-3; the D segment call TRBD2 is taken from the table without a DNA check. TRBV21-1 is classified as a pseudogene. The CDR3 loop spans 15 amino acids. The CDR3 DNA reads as TGTGCCAGCATCCTAAGCGGGAGACCCTCAGATACGCAGTATTTT. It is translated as CASILSGRPSDTQYF.

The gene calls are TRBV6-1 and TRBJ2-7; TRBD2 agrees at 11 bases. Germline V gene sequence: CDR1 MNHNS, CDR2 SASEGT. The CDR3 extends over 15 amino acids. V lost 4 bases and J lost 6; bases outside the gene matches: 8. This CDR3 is CASSAQTSGVSEQYF. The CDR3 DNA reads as TGTGCCAGCAGTGCCCAGACTAGCGGGGTCTCCGAGCAGTACTTC.

The CDR3 region has the DNA TGTGCCAGCAGCTTGGCAATTGGGGCCTTCACTGAAGCTTTCTTT. Amino acids: CASSLAIGAFTEAFF. The J gene is TRBJ1-1, the V gene TRBV5-5, with TRBD1 as a possible D gene (5 bases). CDR1 and CDR2 from the germline V gene are SGHKS and YYEKEE (reference sequence). V was shortened by 0 bases and J by 4 bases, with 13 bases between the two germline ends. The CDR3 runs 15 residues.

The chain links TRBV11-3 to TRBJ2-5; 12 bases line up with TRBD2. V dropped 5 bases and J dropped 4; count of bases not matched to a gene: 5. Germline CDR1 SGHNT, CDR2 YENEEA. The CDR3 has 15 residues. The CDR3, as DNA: TGTGCCAGCAGCCACCCGGGACTAGCGGGAGAGACCCAGTACTTC. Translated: CASSHPGLAGETQYF.

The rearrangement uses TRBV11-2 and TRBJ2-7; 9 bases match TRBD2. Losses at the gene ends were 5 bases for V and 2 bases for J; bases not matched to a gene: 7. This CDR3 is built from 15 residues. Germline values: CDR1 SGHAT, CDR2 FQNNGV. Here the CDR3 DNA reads TGTGCCAGCAGCCCCTGGCTAGCGGGGACCTACGAGCAGTACTTC. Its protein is CASSPWLAGTYEQYF.

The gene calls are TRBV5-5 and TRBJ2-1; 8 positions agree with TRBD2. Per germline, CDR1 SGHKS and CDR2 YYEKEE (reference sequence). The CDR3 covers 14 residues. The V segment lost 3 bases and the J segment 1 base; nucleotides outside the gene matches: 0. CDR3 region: CASSSGGSYNEQFF. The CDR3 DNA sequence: TGTGCCAGCAGCTCGGGGGGGTCCTACAATGAGCAGTTCTTC.

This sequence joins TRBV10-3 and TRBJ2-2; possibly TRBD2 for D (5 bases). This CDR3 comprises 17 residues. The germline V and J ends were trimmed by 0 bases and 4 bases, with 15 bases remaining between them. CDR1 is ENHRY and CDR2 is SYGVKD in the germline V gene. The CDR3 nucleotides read TGTGCCATCAGTGAGTCTGGGCGCGAGGGTGGCACCGGGGAGCTGTTTTTT. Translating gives CAISESGREGGTGELFF.

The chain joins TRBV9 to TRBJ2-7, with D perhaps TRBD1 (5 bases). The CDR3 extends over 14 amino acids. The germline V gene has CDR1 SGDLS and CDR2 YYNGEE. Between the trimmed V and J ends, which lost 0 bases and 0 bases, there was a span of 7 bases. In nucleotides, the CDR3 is TGTGCCAGCAGCGTAGAGACAGACTCCTACGAGCAGTACTTC. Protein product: CASSVETDSYEQYF.

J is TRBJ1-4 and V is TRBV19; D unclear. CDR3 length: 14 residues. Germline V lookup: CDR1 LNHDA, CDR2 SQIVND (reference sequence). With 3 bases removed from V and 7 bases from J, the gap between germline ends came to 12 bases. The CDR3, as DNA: TGTGCCAGTAGTATCAATTCCTTCAGTGAAAAACTGTTTTTT. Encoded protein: CASSINSFSEKLFF.

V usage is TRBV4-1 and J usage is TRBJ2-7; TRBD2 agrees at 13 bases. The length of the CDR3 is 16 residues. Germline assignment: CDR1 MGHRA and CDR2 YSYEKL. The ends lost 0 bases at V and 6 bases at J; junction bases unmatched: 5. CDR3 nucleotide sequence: TGCGCCAGCAGCCAAGATGGACTAGCGGGAGCTTCCGAGCAGTACTTC. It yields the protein CASSQDGLAGASEQYF.

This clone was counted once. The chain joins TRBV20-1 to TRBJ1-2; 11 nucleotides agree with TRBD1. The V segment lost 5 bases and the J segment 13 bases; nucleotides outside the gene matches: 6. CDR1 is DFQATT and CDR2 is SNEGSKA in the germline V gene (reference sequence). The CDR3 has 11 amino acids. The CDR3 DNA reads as TGCAGTGCTGAGGGACAGGGGGGAAGCACCTTC. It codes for CSAEGQGGSTF.

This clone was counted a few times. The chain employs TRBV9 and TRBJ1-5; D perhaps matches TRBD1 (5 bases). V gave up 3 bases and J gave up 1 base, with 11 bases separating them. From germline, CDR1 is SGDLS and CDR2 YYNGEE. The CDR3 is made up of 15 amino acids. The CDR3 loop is CASSAGWGSNQPQHF. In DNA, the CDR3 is TGTGCCAGCAGCGCAGGGTGGGGAAGCAATCAGCCCCAGCATTTT.

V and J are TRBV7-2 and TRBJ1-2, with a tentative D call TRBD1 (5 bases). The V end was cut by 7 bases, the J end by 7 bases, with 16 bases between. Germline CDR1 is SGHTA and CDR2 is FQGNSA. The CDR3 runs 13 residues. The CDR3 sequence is CASTGWGWGGYTF. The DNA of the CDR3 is TGTGCCAGCACCGGTTGGGGCTGGGGTGGCTACACCTTC.

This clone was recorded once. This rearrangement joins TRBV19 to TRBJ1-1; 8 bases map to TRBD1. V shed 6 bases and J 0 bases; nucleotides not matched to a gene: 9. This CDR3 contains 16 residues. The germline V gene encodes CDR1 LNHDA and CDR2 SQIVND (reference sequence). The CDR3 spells CASSTDRAIMNTEAFF. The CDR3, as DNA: TGTGCCAGTAGCACGGACAGGGCCATTATGAACACTGAAGCTTTCTTT.

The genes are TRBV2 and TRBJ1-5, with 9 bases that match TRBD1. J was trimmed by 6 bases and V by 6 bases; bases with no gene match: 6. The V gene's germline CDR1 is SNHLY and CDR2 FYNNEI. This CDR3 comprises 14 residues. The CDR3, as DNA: TGTGCCAGCAGCCCGCTGGACAGGGGTCAGCCCCAGCATTTT. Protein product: CASSPLDRGQPQHF. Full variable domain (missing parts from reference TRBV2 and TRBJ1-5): EPEVTQTPSHQVTQMGQEVILRCVPISNHLYFYWYRQILGQKVEFLVSFYNNEISEKSEIFDDQFSVERPDGSNFTLKIRSTKLEDSAMYFCASSPLDRGQPQHFGDGTRLSIL.

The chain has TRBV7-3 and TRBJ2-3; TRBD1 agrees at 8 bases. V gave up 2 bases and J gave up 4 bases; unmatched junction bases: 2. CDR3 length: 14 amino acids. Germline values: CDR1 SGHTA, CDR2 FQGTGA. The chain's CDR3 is CASSLGQGADTQYF. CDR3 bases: TGTGCCAGCAGCTTAGGACAGGGTGCAGATACGCAGTATTTT.

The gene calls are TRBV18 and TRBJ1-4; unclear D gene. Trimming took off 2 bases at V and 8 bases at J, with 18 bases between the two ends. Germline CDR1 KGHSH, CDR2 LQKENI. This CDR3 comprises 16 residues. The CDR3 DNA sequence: TGTGCCAGCTCACCATTCCTCGACGGGGTTAAGGAAAAACTGTTTTTT. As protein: CASSPFLDGVKEKLFF.

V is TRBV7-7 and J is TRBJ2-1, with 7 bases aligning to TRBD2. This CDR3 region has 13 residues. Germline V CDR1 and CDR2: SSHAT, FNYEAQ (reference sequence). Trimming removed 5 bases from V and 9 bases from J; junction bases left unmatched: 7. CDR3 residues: CASSRGEKGEQFF. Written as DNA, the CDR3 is TGTGCCAGCAGCCGGGGGGAGAAGGGTGAGCAGTTCTTC.

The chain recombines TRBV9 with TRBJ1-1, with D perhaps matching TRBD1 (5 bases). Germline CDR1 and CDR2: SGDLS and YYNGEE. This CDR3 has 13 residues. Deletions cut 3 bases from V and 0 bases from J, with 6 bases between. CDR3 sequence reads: CASSGGLNTEAFF. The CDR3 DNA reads TGTGCCAGCAGCGGGGGCTTGAACACTGAAGCTTTCTTT.

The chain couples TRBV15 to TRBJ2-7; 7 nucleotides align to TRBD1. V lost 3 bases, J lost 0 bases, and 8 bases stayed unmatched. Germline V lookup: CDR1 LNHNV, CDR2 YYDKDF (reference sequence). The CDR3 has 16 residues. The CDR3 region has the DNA TGTGCCACCAGCAGGGAGAGGGGGACAGCCTCCTACGAGCAGTACTTC. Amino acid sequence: CATSRERGTASYEQYF.

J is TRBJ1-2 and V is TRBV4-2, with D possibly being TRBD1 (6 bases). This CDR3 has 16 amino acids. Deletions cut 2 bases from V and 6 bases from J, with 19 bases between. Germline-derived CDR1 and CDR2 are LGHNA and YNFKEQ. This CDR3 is CASSQNGGALSDGYTF. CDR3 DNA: TGTGCCAGCAGCCAAAACGGGGGGGCGCTGAGTGATGGCTACACCTTC.

DNA for the CDR3: TGTGCCAGCAGTGAAGTAAGCGGGATTGGTGAGCAGTTCTTC. It codes for CASSEVSGIGEQFF. V usage is TRBV6-4 and J usage is TRBJ2-1, with 7 nucleotides matching TRBD2. The CDR3 has 14 amino acids. Germline lookup yields CDR1 MRHNA and CDR2 SNTAGT. V dropped 3 bases and J dropped 9; count of bases not matched to a gene: 8.

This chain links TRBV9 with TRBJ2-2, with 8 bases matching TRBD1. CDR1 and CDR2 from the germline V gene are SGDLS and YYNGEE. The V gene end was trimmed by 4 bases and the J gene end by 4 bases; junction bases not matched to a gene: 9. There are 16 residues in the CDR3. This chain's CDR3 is CASSPQGGQATGELFF. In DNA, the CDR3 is TGTGCCAGCAGCCCACAGGGGGGCCAGGCCACCGGGGAGCTGTTTTTT.

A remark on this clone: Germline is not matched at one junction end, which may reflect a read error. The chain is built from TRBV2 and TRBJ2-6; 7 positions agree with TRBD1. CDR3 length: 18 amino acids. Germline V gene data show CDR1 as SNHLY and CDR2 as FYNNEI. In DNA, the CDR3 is TGTGCCAGCAGGGGGACAGTCCTTCAATCCTCTGGGGCCAACGGCCTGACTTTC. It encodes CASRGTVLQSSGANGLTF.

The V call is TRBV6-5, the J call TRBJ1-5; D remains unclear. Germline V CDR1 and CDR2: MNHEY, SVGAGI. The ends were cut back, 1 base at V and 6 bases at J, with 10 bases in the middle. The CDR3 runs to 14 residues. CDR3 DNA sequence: TGTGCCAGCAGTTACTATGAGGGAAGTCAGCCCCAGCATTTT. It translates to CASSYYEGSQPQHF.